Each of the 18 T cell receptor beta chains below was sequenced from the same sample in a study of radiation and T cells in renal cell carcinoma. Sequenced by immunoSEQ multiplex PCR; TCRdb stores in-frame clones only, minus some. The sample has approximately 170,000 clones; about 87% are singletons. Sample time point: blood 4 weeks post-SBRT, at nephrectomy. The treatment here: 15 Gy SBRT to primary tumor, nephrectomy 4 weeks later. The source was blood, collected from a patient whose treatment included radiotherapy and nephrectomy. The receptors originated from a woman aged 45 to 65 with renal cell carcinoma.

The chain links TRBV5-1 to TRBJ1-1; 7 bases fit TRBD1. This CDR3 has 13 residues. V trimming: 4 bases; J trimming: 6 bases; junction bases outside the gene matches: 6. The germline V gene encodes CDR1 SGHRS and CDR2 YFSETQ. The CDR3 loop reads CASSPEGTAEAFF. As DNA, the CDR3 is TGCGCCAGCAGCCCGGAAGGGACAGCTGAAGCTTTCTTT.

V is TRBV18 and J is TRBJ1-1; D might be TRBD1 (6 bases). In germline, CDR1 is KGHSH, CDR2 LQKENI. V lost 5 bases and J 3 bases, leaving 16 bases between the germline ends. CDR3 length: 15 residues. The CDR3 DNA reads TGTGCCAGCTCAGTGGTCGGGGGCGACGACACTGAAGCTTTCTTT. Its protein is CASSVVGGDDTEAFF.

Worth noting for this clone: A read error may produce the germline difference seen at one junction end. The rearrangement uses TRBV7-7 and TRBJ2-6; D uncertain. The length of the CDR3 is 15 residues. Germline V gene lookup returns CDR1 SSHAT and CDR2 FNYEAQ (reference sequence). The CDR3 here is CASSLAPSGANVLTF. The DNA of the CDR3 is TGTGCTAGCAGCTTAGCACCCTCTGGGGCCAACGTCCTGACTTTC.

This chain uses TRBV4-1 with TRBJ2-7; 10 nucleotides match TRBD1. Germline values: CDR1 MGHRA, CDR2 YSYEKL. This CDR3 is 19 amino acids long. The ends lost 5 bases at V and 2 bases at J; junction bases unmatched: 18. The CDR3: CASSRRDRGEPSHTYEQYF. CDR3 DNA: TGCGCCAGCAGCAGAAGGGACAGGGGTGAACCCTCGCACACCTACGAGCAGTACTTC.

The J gene is TRBJ1-3, the V gene TRBV18; 7 bases match TRBD1. Germline V CDR1 and CDR2: KGHSH, LQKENI. CDR3 length: 17 residues. Losses at the gene ends were 4 bases for V and 4 bases for J; bases not matched to a gene: 13. The CDR3 reads CASSLTLFWDRGNTIYF. For the CDR3, the DNA is TGTGCCAGCTCACTAACCCTATTCTGGGACAGAGGAAACACCATATATTTT.

The chain recombines TRBV6-1 with TRBJ2-5; 8 bases match TRBD1. CDR1 MNHNS and CDR2 SASEGT come from the germline V gene. V gave up 6 bases and J gave up 2 bases; unmatched junction bases: 8. The length of the CDR3 is 15 residues. This CDR3 is CASSRTGNGQETQYF. The CDR3 DNA reads as TGTGCCAGCAGCCGGACAGGGAACGGGCAAGAGACCCAGTACTTC.

The chain links TRBV5-1 to TRBJ2-2; a possible D gene is TRBD1 (6 bases). CDR1 and CDR2 (germline): SGHRS, YFSETQ. V lost 4 bases, J lost 5 bases, and 21 bases lay in between. CDR3 length equals 17 residues. CDR3 sequence (DNA): TGCGCCAGCAGCCACTTCAGGGGACAACTAACTACCGGGGAGCTGTTTTTT. Translation: CASSHFRGQLTTGELFF. The full variable domain, its missing parts supplied by reference TRBV5-1 and TRBJ2-2, is KAGVTQTPRYLIKTRGQQVTLSCSPISGHRSVSWYQQTPGQGLQFLFEYFSETQRNKGNFPGRFSGRQFSNSRSEMNVSTLELGDSALYLCASSHFRGQLTTGELFFGEGSRLTVL.

The rearrangement uses TRBV11-3 and TRBJ2-7; D remains unclear. The CDR3 runs 17 residues. Trimming shortened V by 5 bases and J by 1 base, and 21 bases separated the two germline ends. Germline assignment: CDR1 SGHNT and CDR2 YENEEA. DNA for the CDR3: TGTGCCAGCAGCGGCCCCGTCCAACTAAAAGAATCCTACGAGCAGTACTTC. It yields the protein CASSGPVQLKESYEQYF.

This clone has a handful of counts. The rearrangement joins TRBV11-1 to TRBJ1-2, with 9 bases that match TRBD1. The J segment lost 2 bases and the V segment lost 4 bases, leaving 2 bases of the junction unmatched. The CDR3 is 14 amino acids. Germline V gives CDR1 SGHAT, CDR2 FQDESV (reference sequence). The CDR3 region is CASSSGQGNYGYTF. The CDR3 DNA is TGTGCCAGCAGCTCCGGACAGGGGAACTATGGCTACACCTTC.

This clone occurred a few times. This chain uses TRBV30 with TRBJ1-1, with 7 nucleotides matching TRBD1. The length of the CDR3 is 13 residues. The V and J ends lost 5 bases and 5 bases, in that order; junction bases with no gene match: 8. The germline CDR1 and CDR2 sequences are GTSNPN and SVGIG (reference sequence). CDR3 protein: CAWDRQGWTEAFF. The CDR3, as DNA: TGTGCCTGGGATCGACAGGGATGGACTGAAGCTTTCTTT.

The genes are TRBV6-6 and TRBJ2-3, with a possible D match to TRBD1 (6 bases). Trimming took 2 bases from V and 1 from J, leaving 7 bases between them. The germline CDR1 and CDR2 sequences are MNHNY and SVGAGI (reference sequence). This CDR3 is 14 amino acids long. As DNA, the CDR3 is TGTGCCAGCAGTTACGGGGGCCGCACAGATACGCAGTATTTT. Translated: CASSYGGRTDTQYF.

The V and J genes are TRBV13 and TRBJ1-2; 8 bases align to TRBD1. The ends lost 4 bases at V and 6 bases at J; junction bases unmatched: 4. The CDR3 is 13 residues long. Germline CDR1 reads PRHDT; CDR2 reads FYEKMQ (reference sequence). The CDR3 coding sequence is TGTGCCAGCAGCTCAACAGGGGGGGATGGCTACACCTTC. Protein product: CASSSTGGDGYTF. The full variable domain, its missing parts supplied by reference TRBV13 and TRBJ1-2, is AAGVIQSPRHLIKEKRETATLKCYPIPRHDTVYWYQQGPGQDPQFLISFYEKMQSDKGSIPDRFSAQQFSDYHSELNMSSLELGDSALYFCASSSTGGDGYTFGSGTRLTVV.

The V call is TRBV6-5, the J call TRBJ2-5; D call uncertain. The V gene lost 6 bases and the J gene lost 1 base, with 6 bases spanning the gap. This CDR3 has 12 amino acids. Germline V CDR1 and CDR2: MNHEY, SVGAGI. The CDR3 spells CASRVGQETQYF. In DNA form, the CDR3 reads TGTGCCAGCAGGGTGGGCCAAGAGACCCAGTACTTC.

This chain connects TRBV4-3 to TRBJ1-2; D gene uncertain. Trimming removed 2 bases at V and 3 bases at J, with 10 bases between. Germline V gives CDR1 LGHNA, CDR2 YSLEER. CDR3 size: 14 residues. CDR3 bases: TGCGCCAGCAGCCAAATCCTTACAGACTATGGCTACACCTTC. This translates into CASSQILTDYGYTF.

The chain carries TRBV19 and TRBJ2-1; 8 bases align to TRBD2. The CDR3 is 14 amino acids. Looked up from germline, CDR1 is LNHDA and CDR2 is SQIVND (reference sequence). The trim removed 8 bases at V and 7 bases at J, leaving 10 bases unmatched. CDR3 residues: CASRAGAIVNEQFF. The CDR3 DNA follows: TGTGCCAGTCGAGCGGGGGCCATTGTAAATGAGCAGTTCTTC.

This rearrangement joins TRBV9 to TRBJ2-1, with 10 nucleotides matching TRBD2. After removal of 1 base from V and 10 bases from J, the junction contained 11 bases not matched to a gene. This CDR3 is 16 amino acids long. CDR1 is SGDLS, CDR2 YYNGEE, per germline. CDR3 coding DNA: TGTGCCAGCAGCGTATCGGAGCGGGGGGGCCGTGGGGAGCAGTTCTTC. Amino acid sequence: CASSVSERGGRGEQFF.

The chain recombines TRBV6-1 with TRBJ1-2; 8 nucleotides agree with TRBD1. Germline CDR1 is MNHNS and CDR2 is SASEGT. After removal of 4 bases from V and 0 bases from J, the junction contained 10 bases not matched to a gene. The CDR3 totals 17 residues. DNA of the CDR3: TGTGCCAGCAGTGGCGGACAGGGTCGGCGTCCTAACTATGGCTACACCTTC. It codes for CASSGGQGRRPNYGYTF.

The chain is built from TRBV28 and TRBJ2-1; 8 nucleotides agree with TRBD1. This CDR3 comprises 16 residues. V dropped 7 bases and J dropped 2; count of bases not matched to a gene: 10. From germline, CDR1 is MDHEN and CDR2 SYDVKM. CDR3 in DNA: TGTGCCAGCACCCCAACCCCGGGACAGGCCTACAATGAGCAGTTCTTC. Encoded protein: CASTPTPGQAYNEQFF. The variable domain in full, with the rest retrieved from reference TRBV28 and TRBJ2-1, is DVKVTQSSRYLVKRTGEKVFLECVQDMDHENMFWYRQDPGLGLRLIYFSYDVKMKEKGDIPEGYSVSREKKERFSLILESASTNQTSMYLCASTPTPGQAYNEQFFGPGTRLTVL.